This TCR beta chain was sequenced in a study of PD-1 blockade in classical Hodgkin lymphoma. Study results and limitations: Patients starting nivolumab under 1 year after ASCT were excluded.

To note about this clone: Its antigen is not identified.

Time point noted: cycle 4 day 1 (C4D1), after less than 7 weeks of nivolumab. Brentuximab vedotin exposure varied, and every patient relapsed after autologous stem cell transplantation. Deletions cut 2 bases from V and 0 bases from J, with 8 bases between. The germline CDR1 and CDR2 sequences are MDHEN and SYDVKM. The CDR3 is made up of 15 amino acids. Generated by immunoSEQ multiplex PCR, the TCRdb table keeps only in-frame clones and is missing some. The sample holds roughly 60,000 clones; approximately 90% are singletons and the top ten take 8%. This sequence joins TRBV28 and TRBJ2-4; D possibly corresponds to TRBD2 (6 bases). The clonotype comes from a human donor with classical Hodgkin lymphoma. This material consisted of peripheral blood mononuclear cells (PBMCs), taken before the fourth cycle of nivolumab. CDR3 region: CASSLGGGAKNIQYF. The DNA for the CDR3 is TGTGCCAGCAGTTTAGGGGGAGGAGCCAAAAACATTCAGTACTTC. Complete variable domain (other parts from reference TRBV28 and TRBJ2-4): DVKVTQSSRYLVKRTGEKVFLECVQDMDHENMFWYRQDPGLGLRLIYFSYDVKMKEKGDIPEGYSVSREKKERFSLILESASTNQTSMYLCASSLGGGAKNIQYFGAGTRLSVL.